These 18 T cell receptor beta chains came from one sample sequenced in a study of yellow fever vaccine responses in identical twins. TCRdb analysed the RT-PCR reads with MiXCR anew, one entry per CDR3 protein. This sample has about 10,000 distinct CDR3 sequences, with approximately 82% found just once. Specimen: T cells from blood (PBMCs), unsorted or a sorted subset (not recorded which), collected before or after yellow fever vaccination (not recorded which). Receptor source: a woman aged 18-29 years who received the yellow fever vaccine.

V gene TRBV4-1 combines with J gene TRBJ1-5; 7 bases agree with TRBD1. The CDR3 length is 16 residues. Per germline, CDR1 MGHRA and CDR2 YSYEKL. With V trimmed by 1 base and J by 4 bases, 7 bases remained unmatched. The CDR3 here is CASSQVGDRLNQPQHF. The CDR3 DNA reads TGCGCCAGCAGCCAAGTAGGGGACAGACTGAATCAGCCCCAGCATTTT.

V is TRBV5-1 and J is TRBJ2-1; weak D call: TRBD2 (5 bases). CDR3 length equals 16 residues. Germline CDR1 is SGHRS and CDR2 is YFSETQ. V was pared by 0 bases and J by 0 bases, with 10 bases between. The chain's CDR3 is CASSLDSASSYNEQFF. DNA for the CDR3: TGCGCCAGCAGCTTGGATAGCGCTAGCTCCTACAATGAGCAGTTCTTC.

The rearrangement links TRBV29-1 to TRBJ2-6, with unresolved D. Germline-derived CDR1 and CDR2 are SQVTM and ANQGSEA. Deletions cut 0 bases from V and 0 bases from J, with 9 bases between. There are 16 residues in the CDR3. The CDR3 protein is CSVEELGGSGANVLTF. The CDR3 nucleotides are TGCAGCGTTGAAGAGCTGGGCGGCTCTGGGGCCAACGTCCTGACTTTC.

A few counts support this clonotype. This chain links TRBV4-3 with TRBJ2-5; perhaps TRBD2 as D (6 bases). In germline, CDR1 is LGHNA, CDR2 YSLEER. V gave up 8 bases and J gave up 2 bases, with 12 bases separating them. The CDR3 spans 13 residues. The CDR3 protein is CASGDGGQETQYF. The CDR3 DNA is TGCGCCAGCGGGGATGGAGGGCAAGAGACCCAGTACTTC.

J is TRBJ2-7 and V is TRBV11-2; D is unresolved. The V gene lost 0 bases and the J gene lost 6 bases, with 9 bases spanning the gap. The CDR3 length is 13 residues. Germline loops: CDR1 SGHAT, CDR2 FQNNGV. The CDR3 nucleotides are TGTGCCAGCAGCTTAGAGAAAAAGGGCGAGCAGTACTTC. Amino acids: CASSLEKKGEQYF.

This chain uses TRBV6-1 with TRBJ2-6; no firm D call. The V gene lost 2 bases and the J gene lost 1 base, with 6 bases spanning the gap. The CDR3 runs 15 residues. Germline CDR1 and CDR2: MNHNS and SASEGT. The CDR3 here is CASSESLSGANVLTF. CDR3 nucleotide sequence: TGTGCCAGCAGTGAAAGTCTATCTGGGGCCAACGTCCTGACTTTC.

The genes are TRBV7-6 and TRBJ2-5; 7 bases map to TRBD1. This CDR3 has 15 residues. Looked up from germline, CDR1 is SGHVS and CDR2 is FNYEAQ. J gave up 5 bases and V 0 bases, and 6 bases lay outside the gene matches. DNA for the CDR3: TGTGCCAGCAGCTTAGCCATCACAGGGGTCGAGACCCAGTACTTC. Its translation is CASSLAITGVETQYF.

The J gene is TRBJ1-4, the V gene TRBV11-2; no firm D call. In germline, CDR1 is SGHAT, CDR2 FQNNGV. Between the trimmed V and J ends, which lost 4 bases and 5 bases, there was a span of 8 bases. This CDR3 is built from 13 residues. The DNA of the CDR3 is TGTGCCAGCAGCTCCCGGAGGAATGAAAAACTGTTTTTT. It is translated as CASSSRRNEKLFF.

CDR3 coding DNA: TGTGCCAGCAGTGAGCAGGGCAGTTCCGGCCAGTACTTC. It encodes CASSEQGSSGQYF. This chain joins TRBV2 and TRBJ2-5, with a weak D call TRBD1 (5 bases). The CDR3 sequence is 13 residues long. V was cut by 3 bases and J by 10 bases, with 15 bases left in between. Germline CDR1 reads SNHLY; CDR2 reads FYNNEI.

J is TRBJ2-5 and V is TRBV11-1; the D gene is possibly TRBD1 (5 bases). Trimming pared 7 bases from V and 1 base from J, leaving 16 bases between. Germline-derived CDR1 and CDR2 are SGHAT and FQDESV (reference sequence). The CDR3 has 15 amino acids. The CDR3 reads CASIPKQEIQETQYF. The DNA of the CDR3 is TGTGCCAGCATCCCCAAACAGGAAATCCAAGAGACCCAGTACTTC.

The J gene is TRBJ2-1, the V gene TRBV9, with 9 bases fitting TRBD1. The trim removed 4 bases at V and 5 bases at J, leaving 4 bases unmatched. The length of the CDR3 is 14 residues. Germline CDR1 SGDLS, CDR2 YYNGEE. In DNA, the CDR3 is TGTGCCAGCAGCACAGGGGGCTTGCACAATGAGCAGTTCTTC. Its protein is CASSTGGLHNEQFF.

The chain couples TRBV5-6 to TRBJ2-4; a possible D gene is TRBD1 (6 bases). The V end was cut by 0 bases, the J end by 2 bases, with 9 bases between. The CDR3 covers 15 residues. In germline, CDR1 is SGHDT, CDR2 YYEEEE. The CDR3 DNA reads as TGTGCCAGCAGCTTGGTACAGGGCTCCAAAAACATTCAGTACTTC. Translated, it gives CASSLVQGSKNIQYF.

The CDR3 DNA reads TGTGCCACCAGTGAGGACAGACTCAATCAGCCCCAGCATTTT. Encoded protein: CATSEDRLNQPQHF. The chain uses TRBV24-1 and TRBJ1-5; possible D gene TRBD1, 6 bases. CDR3 size: 14 residues. Deletions cut 4 bases from V and 3 bases from J, with 9 bases between. Germline V gives CDR1 KGHDR, CDR2 SFDVKD.

The chain combines TRBV18 with TRBJ1-5; D uncertain. The ends were cut back, 4 bases at V and 5 bases at J, with 18 bases in the middle. CDR3 length: 16 amino acids. In germline, CDR1 is KGHSH, CDR2 LQKENI. The CDR3 DNA reads as TGTGCCAGCTCACGTGAGACTCGGGGTTCTCATCAGCCCCAGCATTTT. Translation gives CASSRETRGSHQPQHF.

The chain links TRBV18 to TRBJ1-5; 7 nucleotides line up with TRBD1. The CDR3 is 17 amino acids. The germline V gene has CDR1 KGHSH and CDR2 LQKENI. The junction had 9 bases not matched to a gene; V was cut back by 1 base and J by 3 bases. The CDR3 nucleotides read TGTGCCAGCTCACCACAGTCCGGGACAGTTAACAATCAGCCCCAGCATTTT. It encodes CASSPQSGTVNNQPQHF.

This clonotype has only one observation. The genes are TRBV18 and TRBJ2-7, with unresolved D. Looked up from germline, CDR1 is KGHSH and CDR2 is LQKENI. CDR3 size: 11 residues. The ends were cut back, 6 bases at V and 5 bases at J, with 8 bases in the middle. This chain's CDR3 is CASSRANEQYV. In DNA, the CDR3 is TGTGCCAGCTCTAGGGCGAACGAGCAGTACGTC.

The rearrangement joins TRBV6-5 to TRBJ2-2, with D maybe TRBD2 (6 bases). Trimming removed 2 bases from V and 5 bases from J, with 15 bases in between. Germline CDR1 reads MNHEY; CDR2 reads SVGAGI. The CDR3 contains 16 residues. The CDR3 DNA follows: TGTGCCAGCAGTTACCTCCCCGGGGGACGAACCGGGGAGCTGTTTTTT. Translated, it gives CASSYLPGGRTGELFF.

The V call is TRBV6-2 or TRBV6-3, the J call TRBJ1-5; TRBD1 might be the D (5 bases). CDR1 is MNHEY, CDR2 SVGEGT, per germline. With 0 bases removed from V and 5 bases from J, the gap between germline ends came to 14 bases. There are 16 residues in the CDR3. The CDR3: CASSYSSGPLDQPQHF. The CDR3 DNA is TGTGCCAGCAGTTACTCGTCAGGGCCCTTGGATCAGCCCCAGCATTTT.